Presented here are 24 T cell receptor beta chains from one specimen sequenced in a study of T cells in Graves' hyperthyroidism and ophthalmopathy. Amplified TCR beta CDR3 regions derived from RNA transcripts. TCR CDR3 regions were first amplified by RT-PCR with HTBI primers. TCRdb called the multiplex PCR reads again in MiXCR, with one record for every CDR3 protein. The sample includes 500,000 to 750,000 distinct CDR3 sequences, 15% to 17% seen only once; the top ten take 6.5% to 8%. Sequences were obtained from blood. The receptor set was obtained from a woman aged 30 to 39 with Graves' hyperthyroidism.

This clonotype was detected ten times or more. The chain employs TRBV27 and TRBJ2-1; D call uncertain. CDR3 length: 20 residues. Germline CDR1 MNHEY, CDR2 SMNVEV (reference sequence). V dropped 3 bases and J dropped 4 bases, with 28 bases sitting between them. CDR3 region: CASSFLVGLYIPFIYNEQFF. Here the CDR3 DNA reads TGTGCCAGCAGTTTTTTAGTTGGGTTGTATATCCCGTTTATATACAATGAGCAGTTCTTC.

This clonotype has more than one count but fewer than ten. The chain recombines TRBV10-2 with TRBJ2-1; 10 nucleotides agree with TRBD2. Trimming at V came to 3 bases and at J to 9 bases, leaving 5 bases not matched to a gene. The CDR3 is 14 residues long. Germline CDR1 reads WSHSY; CDR2 reads SAAADI. The CDR3 DNA reads TGCGCCAGCAGTGAACTAGCGGGAATCAGTGAGCAGTTCTTC. It encodes CASSELAGISEQFF.

This clonotype was detected many times. J is TRBJ1-1 and V is TRBV6-1; no definite D call. The CDR3 has 12 amino acids. Germline-derived CDR1 and CDR2 are MNHNS and SASEGT. Trimming pared 5 bases from V and 7 bases from J, leaving 11 bases between. The CDR3 coding sequence is TGTGCCAGCAGTAAGGTTGAGAGTGAAGCTTTCTTT. Translating gives CASSKVESEAFF.

This clonotype was recorded many times. The genes are TRBV3-1 and TRBJ2-1, with 10 bases fitting TRBD1. This CDR3 has 16 residues. The germline CDR1 and CDR2 sequences are LGHDT and YNNKEL (reference sequence). V dropped 4 bases and J dropped 4; count of bases not matched to a gene: 7. The CDR3 sequence: CASSRRDRGHYNEQFF. The CDR3 DNA follows: TGTGCCAGCAGCCGAAGAGACAGGGGGCATTACAATGAGCAGTTCTTC.

In this sample, this clonotype turned up a few times. The chain carries TRBV5-6 and TRBJ2-3, with 7 bases fitting TRBD2. This CDR3 has 15 residues. Germline CDR1 reads SGHDT; CDR2 reads YYEEEE. The V and J ends lost 1 base and 2 bases, in that order; junction bases with no gene match: 4. The CDR3 loop is CASSLWLAATDTQYF. CDR3 nucleotides: TGTGCCAGCAGCTTGTGGCTAGCGGCCACAGATACGCAGTATTTT.

This chain connects TRBV5-1 to TRBJ2-5; D possibly corresponds to TRBD1 (5 bases). Germline CDR1 reads SGHRS; CDR2 reads YFSETQ. V lost 4 bases, J lost 4 bases, and 17 bases lay in between. CDR3 size: 15 residues. The CDR3 DNA sequence: TGCGCCAGCAGCACCTACAATGACAGACTAGAGACCCAGTACTTC. Protein product: CASSTYNDRLETQYF.

Only a few counts were recorded for this clonotype. The chain couples TRBV12-3 or TRBV12-4 to TRBJ2-2; perhaps TRBD1 as D (6 bases). V lost 8 bases, J lost 7 bases, and 17 bases lay in between. CDR3 length: 14 residues. This CDR3 reads CASERGGINGELFF. CDR3 coding DNA: TGTGCCAGCGAACGAGGGGGTATCAACGGGGAGCTGTTTTTT.

This clonotype was counted once. The rearrangement joins TRBV3-2 to TRBJ2-7; the table gives TRBD2 as D, unverified against the DNA. TRBV3-2 is recorded as a pseudogene. The CDR3 loop spans 20 amino acids. CDR3 bases: TGTGCCAGCAGCCAAGAATCCCTCATCAACTCGCGGGGGTCCTCCTACGAGCAGTACTTC. This sequence encodes CASSQESLINSRGSSYEQYF.

This clonotype was counted ten times or more. The V call is TRBV30, the J call TRBJ2-2; TRBD1 agrees at 8 bases. Germline assignment: CDR1 GTSNPN and CDR2 SVGIG (reference sequence). The CDR3 spans 12 residues. The V segment lost 7 bases and the J segment 3 bases; nucleotides outside the gene matches: 1. CDR3 nucleotides: TGTGCCTTGGACAGGGACACCGGGGAGCTGTTTTTT. This sequence encodes CALDRDTGELFF. The full variable domain, its missing parts supplied by reference TRBV30 and TRBJ2-2, is SQTIHQWPATLVQPVGSPLSLECTVEGTSNPNLYWYRQAAGRGLQLLFYSVGIGQISSEVPQNLSASRPQDRQFILSSKKLLLSDSGFYLCALDRDTGELFFGEGSRLTVL.

A few counts support this clonotype. An end of the junction differs from the germline gene, which may be a read error. CDR3 protein: CAGSLFVGVETQYF. In DNA, the CDR3 is TGTGCCGGCAGTTTATTTGTGGGAGTAGAGACCCAGTACTTC. The rearrangement links TRBV27 to TRBJ2-5; maybe TRBD2 (5 bases). Looked up from germline, CDR1 is MNHEY and CDR2 is SMNVEV (reference sequence). The length of the CDR3 is 14 residues.

This clonotype turned up a few times. The rearrangement uses TRBV9 and TRBJ2-4, with a tentative D call TRBD2 (6 bases). The CDR3 is 16 amino acids. V lost 1 base, J lost 9 bases, and 20 bases lay in between. In germline, CDR1 is SGDLS, CDR2 YYNGEE. The CDR3 sequence: CASSVNLDPGGSIQYF. CDR3 in DNA: TGTGCCAGCAGCGTAAATCTTGATCCCGGGGGAAGCATTCAGTACTTC.

In its sample, this clonotype was seen a few times. The genes are TRBV6-2 or TRBV6-3 and TRBJ2-1; 11 nucleotides line up with TRBD2. Losses at the gene ends were 2 bases for V and 0 bases for J; bases not matched to a gene: 15. The CDR3 sequence is 21 residues long. Looked up from germline, CDR1 is MNHEY and CDR2 is SVGEGT. CDR3 nucleotides: TGTGCCAGCAGTTACCCCACTAGCGGGAGCTTCCCCCTGAGCTCCTACAATGAGCAGTTCTTC. Encoded protein: CASSYPTSGSFPLSSYNEQFF.

The rearrangement joins TRBV5-6 to TRBJ2-4, with unresolved D. This CDR3 contains 15 residues. The V end was cut by 6 bases, the J end by 0 bases, with 13 bases between. The germline V gene has CDR1 SGHDT and CDR2 YYEEEE. The CDR3 region has the DNA TGTGCCAGCACCTTACAGACGCTAGCCAAAAACATTCAGTACTTC. Translated: CASTLQTLAKNIQYF.

This clonotype has a handful of counts. The chain uses TRBV6-5 and TRBJ1-3; no definite D call. The CDR3 covers 15 residues. Germline assignment: CDR1 MNHEY and CDR2 SVGAGI. The V and J ends lost 2 bases and 0 bases respectively, with 8 bases between them. The CDR3 DNA follows: TGTGCCAGCAGTTACAGGAGTCCCTCTGGAAACACCATATATTTT. It yields the protein CASSYRSPSGNTIYF.

This clonotype was counted many times. CDR3 region: CASSLRTGVFTGELFF. DNA for the CDR3: TGTGCCAGCAGTTTGAGGACAGGGGTTTTTACCGGGGAGCTGTTTTTT. J is TRBJ2-2 and V is TRBV28; 9 nucleotides match TRBD1. The trim removed 3 bases at V and 5 bases at J, leaving 7 bases unmatched. Germline V gene lookup returns CDR1 MDHEN and CDR2 SYDVKM. The CDR3 is 16 amino acids.

This rearrangement joins TRBV4-3 to TRBJ2-7; 9 bases align to TRBD1. Unmatched junction bases numbered 3, after V lost 0 bases and J lost 3 bases. CDR1 LGHNA and CDR2 YSLEER come from the germline V gene. The CDR3 runs 15 residues. The CDR3 here is CASSQDRGQGYEQYF. Here the CDR3 DNA reads TGCGCCAGCAGCCAAGATCGGGGACAGGGCTACGAGCAGTACTTC.

Notes on this clonotype: This may be a read error: a much more frequent sequence differs by one nucleotide. V usage is TRBV28 and J usage is TRBJ1-5; no reliable D call. The CDR3 is 15 amino acids. The germline gives CDR1 MDHEN, CDR2 SYDVKM. The CDR3 DNA reads as TGTGTCAGCAGTTTGGTGGCTGATCCGTCTCAGCCCCAGCATTTT. Amino acid sequence: CVSSLVADPSQPQHF.

The chain carries TRBV5-5 and TRBJ1-3; no reliable D call. Between the trimmed V and J ends, which lost 3 bases and 0 bases, there was a span of 10 bases. The CDR3 sequence is 15 residues long. CDR1 is SGHKS and CDR2 is YYEKEE in the germline V gene (reference sequence). CDR3 nucleotide sequence: TGTGCCAGCAGCTCTACAGACCTCTCTGGAAACACCATATATTTT. This sequence encodes CASSSTDLSGNTIYF.

This chain links TRBV4-3 with TRBJ2-7, with 8 positions matching TRBD1. Germline CDR1 LGHNA, CDR2 YSLEER. The CDR3 runs to 16 residues. After removal of 1 base from V and 9 bases from J, the junction contained 14 bases not matched to a gene. CDR3 in DNA: TGCGCCAGCAGCCAAGCCACACCAGGACAGGGTCTCGGGCAGTACTTC. It codes for CASSQATPGQGLGQYF.

This clonotype was picked up many times. V usage is TRBV11-2 and J usage is TRBJ1-4; the match to TRBD1 covers 7 bases. The CDR3 has 17 residues. Germline CDR1 is SGHAT and CDR2 is FQNNGV. V dropped 1 base and J dropped 8; count of bases not matched to a gene: 13. The CDR3 reads CASSLVPHRDSGEKLFF. CDR3 in DNA: TGTGCCAGCAGCTTAGTCCCGCACCGGGACAGTGGCGAAAAACTGTTTTTT. Full variable domain (rest looked up from reference TRBV11-2 and TRBJ1-4): EAGVAQSPRYKIIEKRQSVAFWCNPISGHATLYWYQQILGQGPKLLIQFQNNGVVDDSQLPKDRFSAERLKGVDSTLKIQPAKLEDSAVYLCASSLVPHRDSGEKLFFGSGTQLSVL.

This clonotype was observed a few times. The rearrangement joins TRBV20-1 to TRBJ2-1, with 12 bases identical to TRBD2. The CDR3 runs to 14 residues. J gave up 5 bases and V 8 bases, and 7 bases lay outside the gene matches. CDR1 is DFQATT, CDR2 SNEGSKA, per germline (reference sequence). As DNA, the CDR3 is TGCAGTTACTTACTAGCGGGAGGAGACAATGAGCAGTTCTTC. This encodes CSYLLAGGDNEQFF.

The rearrangement links TRBV5-1 to TRBJ1-4; 8 bases are a match to TRBD1. The CDR3 is 13 residues long. CDR1 and CDR2 from the germline V gene are SGHRS and YFSETQ. V shed 4 bases and J 5 bases; nucleotides not matched to a gene: 1. CDR3 DNA sequence: TGCGCCAGCAGCGGACAGGGCAATGAAAAACTGTTTTTT. It yields the protein CASSGQGNEKLFF. Full variable domain (rest looked up from reference TRBV5-1 and TRBJ1-4): KAGVTQTPRYLIKTRGQQVTLSCSPISGHRSVSWYQQTPGQGLQFLFEYFSETQRNKGNFPGRFSGRQFSNSRSEMNVSTLELGDSALYLCASSGQGNEKLFFGSGTQLSVL.

This clonotype has a handful of counts. The rearrangement uses TRBV29-1 and TRBJ2-7; no clear D. Trimming removed 0 bases from V and 2 bases from J, with 8 bases in between. Germline V lookup: CDR1 SQVTM, CDR2 ANQGSEA. The CDR3 is made up of 13 amino acids. This CDR3 is CSVEDTVTYEQYF. The CDR3, as DNA: TGCAGCGTTGAAGATACGGTGACCTACGAGCAGTACTTC.

The CDR3 loop reads CASSEEDGKNEKLFF. As DNA, the CDR3 is TGTGCCAGCAGCGAGGAGGACGGAAAAAATGAAAAACTGTTTTTT. The chain joins TRBV9 to TRBJ1-4, with no clear D. This CDR3 contains 15 residues. Germline V gives CDR1 SGDLS, CDR2 YYNGEE. V was cut by 3 bases and J by 5 bases, with 14 bases left in between.